The clone carrying this T cell receptor beta chain was detected only once. Its antigen is unknown. This specimen belongs to a study of breast tumors, draining lymph nodes, adjacent tissues. Notes on the study in general: Tumor T cell lymph node origin was a supported hypothesis, not proven. Luminal-like breast cancer showed significantly greater tumor-nontumor repertoire similarity than basal-like breast cancer did. Tumor TCR diversity was below lymph nodes but above nontumor tissue.

TCRdb analysed the multiplex PCR reads with MiXCR anew, one entry per CDR3 protein. Of more than 20,000 distinct CDR3 sequences in the sample, approximately 51% were seen once. Germline V gene data show CDR1 as LNHDA and CDR2 as SQIVND (reference sequence). There are 16 residues in the CDR3. The V and J ends lost 5 bases and 0 bases respectively, with 14 bases between them. Specimen: breast tumor tissue. The TCR comes from a female donor with breast cancer. Some clones in this sample may be carry-over from other donors' samples. V usage is TRBV19 and J usage is TRBJ1-3; D remains unclear. CDR3 sequence: CASSYTLGSSGNTIYF. The CDR3 DNA reads TGTGCCAGTAGTTATACTCTGGGAAGCTCTGGAAACACCATATATTTT.